This T cell receptor (beta chain) emerged from a study of OX40 agonist ivuxolimab in advanced cancers. Findings and limits, study-wide: Not determined was the antigen specificity of the expanded peripheral T cells.

Cycle 7 day 1, cycle 4 day 1, and baseline were the timepoints at which blood was sampled. As regards this clone: Its specificity is not known.

Data came from immunoSEQ multiplex PCR; TCRdb stores just in-frame clones and leaves some out. The sample records 65,000 to 80,000 clones, about 89% being singletons. V was pared by 3 bases and J by 5 bases, with 16 bases between. The germline gives CDR1 GTSNPN, CDR2 SVGIG (reference sequence). The CDR3 contains 14 residues. The sequencing here drew on CD4+ or CD8+ T cells sorted from blood, taken in a trial of the OX40 agonist ivuxolimab. The sequence came from an adult with an advanced solid tumor such as melanoma, head and neck, liver or kidney cancer. The chain combines TRBV30 with TRBJ1-1; the D gene is possibly TRBD1 (5 bases). The CDR3 loop reads CAWRGGGGNTEAFF. In nucleotides, the CDR3 is TGTGCCTGGAGGGGTGGCGGGGGAAATACTGAAGCTTTCTTT.